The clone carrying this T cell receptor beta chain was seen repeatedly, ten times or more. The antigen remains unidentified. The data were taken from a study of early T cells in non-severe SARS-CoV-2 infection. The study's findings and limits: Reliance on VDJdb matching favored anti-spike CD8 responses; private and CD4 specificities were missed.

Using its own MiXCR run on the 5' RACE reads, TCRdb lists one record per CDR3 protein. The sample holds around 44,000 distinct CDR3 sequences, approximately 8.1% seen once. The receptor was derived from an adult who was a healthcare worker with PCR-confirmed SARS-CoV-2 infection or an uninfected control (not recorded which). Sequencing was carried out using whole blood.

The CDR3 protein is CASSLEAGFNQPQHF. CDR3 in DNA: TGTGCCAGCAGCTTAGAAGCGGGATTCAATCAGCCCCAGCATTTT. The chain uses TRBV11-2 and TRBJ1-5; D gene uncertain. Trimming shortened V by 0 bases and J by 3 bases, and 9 bases separated the two germline ends. The CDR3 is 15 amino acids. Germline-derived CDR1 and CDR2 are SGHAT and FQNNGV.